This TCR beta chain comes out of a study of T cells in localized non-small cell lung cancer. Trimming cost V 4 bases and J 0 bases, with 0 bases left between them. The CDR3 has 11 amino acids. Per the germline V gene, CDR1 is MDHEN and CDR2 is SYDVKM. For this clone: Antigen unknown. Other DNA sequences in the sample encode the same CDR3.

Sequencing was performed with immunoSEQ multiplex PCR; in TCRdb, only in-frame clones are kept and a portion is missing. This table has about 24,000 clones, about 93% appearing once. Study findings and constraints: Uninvolved adjacent lung had the highest recorded T cell clonality, with tumor below it. One tumor region alone was sequenced, and heterogeneity therefore remains possible. A higher density of T cells in blood coincided with extended overall survival. Of the top 100 tumor clones, median roughly 60 were in adjacent lung, approximately 29 among its top 100.

V and J are TRBV28 and TRBJ2-5; D is unclear. Source: peripheral blood, taken before any cancer treatment. The TCR comes from a woman aged 35-75 years with stage I lung adenocarcinoma. CDR3 nucleotides: TGTGCCAGCAGTTACCAAGAGACCCAGTACTTC. This codes for CASSYQETQYF.